Listed below are T cell receptor beta chains from one sample, sequenced in a study of blood T cell repertoires in COVID-19. Profiled with immunoSEQ multiplex PCR; TCRdb holds only in-frame clones, not every one. This sample has tens of thousands of clones, with 87% found just once. The specimen sequenced was peripheral blood. The origin of the receptors is a human donor in a cohort sampled during active COVID-19. CDR3s include the opening cysteine and the closing phenylalanine or tryptophan. The order of the fields is V gene, J gene, D gene, CDR3 protein, CDR3 DNA. The D gene is left open where the match is weak.

>TRBV19|TRBJ1-6|TRBD1
CASSIARTGGNSPLHF
TGTGCCAGTAGTATCGCTCGGACAGGGGGAAATTCACCCCTCCACTTT
>TRBV7-9|TRBJ2-3|TRBD2
CASSLGASGGARDTQYF
TGTGCCAGCAGCTTAGGGGCTAGCGGGGGGGCGCGAGATACGCAGTATTTT
>TRBV4-3|TRBJ2-5|TRBD2
CASSQDRGGEIQETQYF
TGCGCCAGCAGCCAAGATAGGGGAGGGGAGATCCAAGAGACCCAGTACTTC
>TRBV30|TRBJ2-1|-
CAWSVAGSQFF
TGTGCCTGGAGTGTAGCCGGGAGCCAGTTCTTC
>TRBV6-5|TRBJ2-5|TRBD1
CASSYDRVETQYF
TGTGCCAGCAGTTATGACAGGGTTGAGACCCAGTACTTC
>TRBV3-1/TRBV3-2|TRBJ1-5|TRBD1
CASSLNRTGGVVQPQHF
TGTGCCAGCAGCCTGAACCGGACAGGGGGGGTAGTGCAGCCCCAGCATTTT
>TRBV7-7|TRBJ2-7|-
CASSFDRSYEQYF
TGTGCCAGCAGCTTCGACAGGTCCTACGAGCAGTACTTC
>TRBV7-2|TRBJ1-6|TRBD1
CASSLTGAPNSPLHF
TGTGCCAGCAGCCTGACAGGGGCCCCAAATTCACCCCTCCACTTT
>TRBV5-1|TRBJ2-3|-
CASSPGTKRSGDTQYF
TGCGCCAGCAGCCCCGGGACAAAAAGATCCGGAGATACGCAGTATTTT
>TRBV7-3|TRBJ2-3|-
CASSSGLFDTQYF
TGTGCCAGCAGCTCAGGACTCTTCGATACGCAGTATTTT
>TRBV5-4|TRBJ1-2|-
CASSLDRVRYGYTF
TGTGCCAGCAGCTTGGACAGAGTTCGGTATGGCTACACCTTC
>TRBV4-1|TRBJ1-1|-
CASSWQENTEAFF
TGCGCCAGCAGCTGGCAGGAAAACACTGAAGCTTTCTTT
>TRBV10-3|TRBJ1-2|-
CAISKDSLLLYGYTF
TGTGCCATCAGTAAGGACAGCCTCCTTCTCTATGGCTACACCTTC
>TRBV30|TRBJ1-4|-
CAWGHRNEKLFF
TGTGCCTGGGGACATAGAAATGAAAAACTGTTTTTT
>TRBV19|TRBJ2-2|-
CASSHLGLRTGELFF
TGTGCCAGTAGCCACCTTGGACTAAGGACCGGGGAGCTGTTTTTT
>TRBV11-3|TRBJ2-2|-
CASSLNTGELFF
TGTGCCAGCAGCCTGAACACCGGGGAGCTGTTTTTT
>TRBV13|TRBJ2-4|-
CASSSPGIAKNIQYF
TGTGCCAGCAGCTCGCCCGGTATAGCCAAAAACATTCAGTACTTC
>TRBV4-2|TRBJ2-2|-
CASSQDSRGTGELFF
TGTGCCAGCAGCCAAGATTCCCGCGGAACCGGGGAGCTGTTTTTT
>TRBV15|TRBJ2-4|TRBD2
CATSRGFTSGGAIQYF
TGTGCCACCAGCAGAGGCTTTACTAGCGGGGGGGCGATTCAGTACTTC
>TRBV11-3|TRBJ1-1|-
CASSFQGPNTEAFF
TGTGCCAGCAGCTTTCAGGGCCCAAACACTGAAGCTTTCTTT
>TRBV6-2/TRBV6-3|TRBJ1-1|-
CASSSLDLMNTEAFF
TGTGCCAGCAGTTCCCTAGACCTCATGAACACTGAAGCTTTCTTT
>TRBV6-6|TRBJ2-5|-
CASSSRRVEETQYF
TGTGCCAGCAGTTCTCGGAGGGTGGAAGAGACCCAGTACTTC
>TRBV10-3|TRBJ1-3|-
CAISEEAYGNTIYF
TGTGCCATCAGTGAAGAGGCATATGGAAACACCATATATTTT
>TRBV10-1|TRBJ2-2|TRBD2
CASSESGGTGELFF
TGCGCCAGCAGTGAGTCGGGAGGGACCGGGGAGCTGTTTTTT
>TRBV28|TRBJ2-3|-
CASSFAFTDTQYF
TGTGCCAGCAGTTTCGCGTTTACAGATACGCAGTATTTT